The clone carrying this T cell receptor beta chain was seen a single time. Antigen specificity is unknown. Trimming shortened V by 1 base and J by 1 base, and 8 bases separated the two germline ends. The CDR3 extends over 15 amino acids. Per the germline V gene, CDR1 is SGDLS and CDR2 is YYNGEE. The data were taken from a study of T cell responses to AZD1222 COVID-19 vaccine. The protocol was immunoSEQ multiplex PCR, while the TCRdb copy is restricted to in-frame clones and leaves out a portion. The table lists 42,000 or so clones, 88% of them singletons. Overall study findings and caveats: At baseline, just a handful of AZD1222 recipients tested seropositive. Repertoire sampling happened only post peak T cell response. Epitopes outside B.1.351 and B.1.1.7 mutated regions reportedly drew nearly half of spike TCRs.

Material: peripheral blood, obtained 28 days after the second dose of the MenACWY control vaccine. The TCR comes from an adult who received the MenACWY meningococcal vaccine as a control. V and J are TRBV9 and TRBJ2-2; D unresolved. As DNA, the CDR3 is TGTGCCAGCAGCGTATACCAGAGGAACACCGGGGAGCTGTTTTTT. Translated, it gives CASSVYQRNTGELFF.